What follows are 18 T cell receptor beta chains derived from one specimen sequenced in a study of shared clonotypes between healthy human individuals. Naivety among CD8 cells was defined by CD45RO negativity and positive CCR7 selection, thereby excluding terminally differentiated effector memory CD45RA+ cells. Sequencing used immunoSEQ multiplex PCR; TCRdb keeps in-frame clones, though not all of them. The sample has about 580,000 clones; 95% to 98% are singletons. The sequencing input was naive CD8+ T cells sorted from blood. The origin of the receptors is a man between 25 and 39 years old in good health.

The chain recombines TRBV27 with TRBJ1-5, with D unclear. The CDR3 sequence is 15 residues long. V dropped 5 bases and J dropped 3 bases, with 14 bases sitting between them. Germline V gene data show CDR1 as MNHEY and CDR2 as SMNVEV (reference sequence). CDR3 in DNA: TGTGCCAGCAGTAAGGATAGGCCTAACAATCAGCCCCAGCATTTT. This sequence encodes CASSKDRPNNQPQHF.

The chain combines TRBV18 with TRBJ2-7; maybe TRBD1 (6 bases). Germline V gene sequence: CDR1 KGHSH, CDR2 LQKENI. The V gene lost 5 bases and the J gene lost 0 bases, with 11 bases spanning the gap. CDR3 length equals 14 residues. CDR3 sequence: CASSGDTISYEQYF. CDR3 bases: TGTGCCAGCTCAGGGGACACCATCTCCTACGAGCAGTACTTC.

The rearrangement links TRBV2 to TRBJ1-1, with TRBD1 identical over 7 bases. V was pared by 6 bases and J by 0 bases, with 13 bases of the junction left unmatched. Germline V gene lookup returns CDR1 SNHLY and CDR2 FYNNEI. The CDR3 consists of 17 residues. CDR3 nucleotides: TGTGCCAGCAGACAGGTAACAGGGGAAGCTATGAACACTGAAGCTTTCTTT. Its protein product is CASRQVTGEAMNTEAFF.

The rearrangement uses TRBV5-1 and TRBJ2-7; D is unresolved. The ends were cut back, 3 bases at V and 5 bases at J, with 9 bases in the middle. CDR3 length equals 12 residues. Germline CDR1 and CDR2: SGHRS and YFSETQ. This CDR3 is CASSSRQDEQYF. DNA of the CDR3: TGCGCCAGCAGCTCTAGACAAGACGAGCAGTACTTC.

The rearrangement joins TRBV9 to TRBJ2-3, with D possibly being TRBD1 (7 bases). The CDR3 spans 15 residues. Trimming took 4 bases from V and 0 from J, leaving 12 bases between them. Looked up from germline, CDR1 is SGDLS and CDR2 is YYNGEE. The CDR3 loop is CASSSQGTSTDTQYF. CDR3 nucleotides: TGTGCCAGCAGCTCACAGGGGACTAGCACAGATACGCAGTATTTT.

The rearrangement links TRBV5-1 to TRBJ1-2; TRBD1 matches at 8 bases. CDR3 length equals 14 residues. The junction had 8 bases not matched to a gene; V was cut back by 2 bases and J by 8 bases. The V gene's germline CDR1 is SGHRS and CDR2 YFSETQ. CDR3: CASSLARGLEGYTF. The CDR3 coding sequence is TGCGCCAGCAGCTTAGCCAGGGGGCTGGAGGGCTACACCTTC.

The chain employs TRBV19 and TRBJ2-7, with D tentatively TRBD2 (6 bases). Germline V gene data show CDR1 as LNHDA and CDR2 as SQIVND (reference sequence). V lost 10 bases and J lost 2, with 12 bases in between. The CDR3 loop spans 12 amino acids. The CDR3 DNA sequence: TGTGCCACCAGGGACTTAACCTACGAGCAGTACTTC. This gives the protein CATRDLTYEQYF.

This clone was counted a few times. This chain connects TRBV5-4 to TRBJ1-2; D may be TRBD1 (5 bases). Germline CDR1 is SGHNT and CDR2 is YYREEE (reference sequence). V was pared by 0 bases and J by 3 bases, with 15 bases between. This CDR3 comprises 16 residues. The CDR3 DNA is TGTGCCAGCAGCTTGGCAAAGGCGGGGGATCACTATGGCTACACCTTC. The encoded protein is CASSLAKAGDHYGYTF.

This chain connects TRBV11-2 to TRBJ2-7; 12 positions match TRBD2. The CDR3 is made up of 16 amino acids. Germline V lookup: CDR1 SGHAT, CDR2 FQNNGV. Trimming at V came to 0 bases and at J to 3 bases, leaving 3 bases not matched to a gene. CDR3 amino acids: CASSLDGLAGIYEQYF. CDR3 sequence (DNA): TGTGCCAGCAGCTTAGATGGACTAGCGGGAATCTACGAGCAGTACTTC. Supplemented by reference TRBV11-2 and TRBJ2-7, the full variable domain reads EAGVAQSPRYKIIEKRQSVAFWCNPISGHATLYWYQQILGQGPKLLIQFQNNGVVDDSQLPKDRFSAERLKGVDSTLKIQPAKLEDSAVYLCASSLDGLAGIYEQYFGPGTRLTVT.

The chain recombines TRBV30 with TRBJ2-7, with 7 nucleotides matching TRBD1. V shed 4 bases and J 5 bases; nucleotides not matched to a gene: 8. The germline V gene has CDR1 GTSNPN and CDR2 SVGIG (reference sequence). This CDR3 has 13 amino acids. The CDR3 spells CAWTGTAPHEQYF. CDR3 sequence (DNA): TGTGCCTGGACGGGGACAGCCCCGCACGAGCAGTACTTC.

For the CDR3, the DNA is TGTGCCAGCAGCGAAAAGTGGGTAGGACTAGCGGGAGCTTTTTTGGATACGCAGTATTTT. Translation: CASSEKWVGLAGAFLDTQYF. The chain has TRBV6-1 and TRBJ2-3; 13 nucleotides line up with TRBD2. The CDR3 loop spans 20 amino acids. The germline CDR1 and CDR2 sequences are MNHNS and SASEGT. V shed 6 bases and J 6 bases; nucleotides not matched to a gene: 21.

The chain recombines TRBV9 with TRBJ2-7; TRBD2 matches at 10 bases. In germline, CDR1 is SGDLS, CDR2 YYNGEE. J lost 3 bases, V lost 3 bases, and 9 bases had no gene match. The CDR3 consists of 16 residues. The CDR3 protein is CASSGHRTSGRYEQYF. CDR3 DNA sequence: TGTGCCAGCAGCGGACACCGGACTAGCGGACGCTACGAGCAGTACTTC.

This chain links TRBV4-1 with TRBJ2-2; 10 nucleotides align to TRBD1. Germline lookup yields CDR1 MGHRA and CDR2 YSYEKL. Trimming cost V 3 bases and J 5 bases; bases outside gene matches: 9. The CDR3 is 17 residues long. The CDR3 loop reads CASSQADRGRGTGELFF. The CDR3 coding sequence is TGCGCCAGCAGCCAGGCTGACAGGGGGCGCGGGACCGGGGAGCTGTTTTTT.

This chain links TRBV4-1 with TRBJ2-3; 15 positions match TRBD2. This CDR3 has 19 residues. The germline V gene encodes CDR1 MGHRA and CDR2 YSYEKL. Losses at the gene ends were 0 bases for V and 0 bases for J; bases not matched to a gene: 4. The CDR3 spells CASSQEGLAGGGSTDTQYF. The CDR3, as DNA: TGCGCCAGCAGCCAAGAGGGACTAGCGGGAGGAGGGAGCACAGATACGCAGTATTTT.

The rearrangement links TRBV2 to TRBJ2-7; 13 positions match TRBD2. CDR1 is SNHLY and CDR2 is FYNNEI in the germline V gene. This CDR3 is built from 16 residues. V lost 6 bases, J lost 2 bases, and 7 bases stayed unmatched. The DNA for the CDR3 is TGTGCCAGCAGCGGAGAGGGACTAGCGGGACCCTACGAGCAGTACTTC. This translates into CASSGEGLAGPYEQYF.

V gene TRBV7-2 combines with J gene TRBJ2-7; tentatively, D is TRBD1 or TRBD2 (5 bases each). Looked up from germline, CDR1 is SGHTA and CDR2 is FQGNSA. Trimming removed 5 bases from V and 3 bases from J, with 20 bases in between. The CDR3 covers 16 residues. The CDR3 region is CASSHGAGIAFYEQYF. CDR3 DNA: TGTGCCAGCAGCCACGGGGCAGGGATAGCCTTCTACGAGCAGTACTTC.

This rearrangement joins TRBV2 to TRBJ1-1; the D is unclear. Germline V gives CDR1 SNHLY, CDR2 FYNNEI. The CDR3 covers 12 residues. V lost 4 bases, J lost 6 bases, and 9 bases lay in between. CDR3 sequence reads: CASSVWGSEAFF. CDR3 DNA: TGTGCCAGCAGTGTATGGGGTTCTGAAGCTTTCTTT.

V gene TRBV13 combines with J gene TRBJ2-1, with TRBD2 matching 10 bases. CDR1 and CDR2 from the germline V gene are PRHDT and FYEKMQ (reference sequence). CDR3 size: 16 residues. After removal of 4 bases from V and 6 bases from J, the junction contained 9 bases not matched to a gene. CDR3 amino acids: CASSSVLAGVFNEQFF. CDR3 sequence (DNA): TGTGCCAGCAGCTCTGTCCTAGCGGGAGTCTTCAATGAGCAGTTCTTC.